These 13 T cell receptor beta chains were all obtained from the same sample, sequenced in a study of blood T cell repertoires in COVID-19. Profiled with immunoSEQ multiplex PCR; TCRdb holds only in-frame clones, not every one. The sample contains 55,000 to 85,000 clones, 81% of which appear only once. The sample consisted of peripheral blood. The source is a woman in her 70s with acute or convalescent COVID-19.

This clone was picked up one time. This sequence joins TRBV7-7 and TRBJ2-3; D might be TRBD2 (7 bases). CDR1 is SSHAT, CDR2 FNYEAQ, per germline (reference sequence). V lost 5 bases and J 4 bases, leaving 19 bases between the germline ends. CDR3 length equals 16 residues. The CDR3 sequence: CASSLRGGGGSDTQYF. The CDR3, as DNA: TGTGCCAGCAGCCTTCGAGGGGGGGGTGGCTCAGATACGCAGTATTTT. The complete variable domain, with remaining parts taken from reference TRBV7-7 and TRBJ2-3, reads GAGVSQSPRYKVTKRGQDVTLRCDPISSHATLYWYQQALGQGPEFLTYFNYEAQPDKSGLPSDRFSAERPEGSISTLTIQRTEQRDSAMYRCASSLRGGGGSDTQYFGPGTRLTVL.

This clone has a handful of counts. The chain recombines TRBV11-2 with TRBJ1-6, with 10 bases matching TRBD1. V lost 6 bases and J lost 8; bases outside the gene matches: 10. The CDR3 is made up of 16 amino acids. CDR1 SGHAT and CDR2 FQNNGV come from the germline V gene. The CDR3 nucleotides are TGTGCCAGCAGTCTTGACCCCGGGACAGGGGATTCACCCCTCCACTTT. It specifies CASSLDPGTGDSPLHF.

This clone was recorded only once. The V call is TRBV7-9, the J call TRBJ1-1; perhaps TRBD1 as D (5 bases). This CDR3 is 14 amino acids long. V was cut by 5 bases and J by 2 bases, with 12 bases left in between. CDR1 and CDR2 from the germline V gene are SEHNR and FQNEAQ (reference sequence). As DNA, the CDR3 is TGTGCCAGCAGCCCCCGGGACTTTAACACTGAAGCTTTCTTT. Translation: CASSPRDFNTEAFF. Together with reference TRBV7-9 and TRBJ1-1, the CDR3 gives the full variable domain: DTGVSQNPRHKITKRGQNVTFRCDPISEHNRLYWYRQTLGQGPEFLTYFQNEAQLEKSRLLSDRFSAERPKGSFSTLEIQRTEQGDSAMYLCASSPRDFNTEAFFGQGTRLTVV.

This sequence joins TRBV29-1 and TRBJ2-7; TRBD2 agrees at 11 bases. Germline V gives CDR1 SQVTM, CDR2 ANQGSEA. V was clipped by 6 bases and J by 3 bases; unmatched bases: 10. The CDR3 length is 15 residues. The CDR3 DNA reads as TGCAGCGTCAGCCTCGGGACTAGCGGAGACTACGAGCAGTACTTC. Translation gives CSVSLGTSGDYEQYF.

V gene TRBV27 combines with J gene TRBJ2-1, with 10 bases lining up with TRBD2. This CDR3 contains 15 residues. The ends lost 8 bases at V and 3 bases at J; junction bases unmatched: 7. Germline V CDR1 and CDR2: MNHEY, SMNVEV (reference sequence). CDR3 region: CASGEASGGYNEQFF. CDR3 bases: TGTGCCAGCGGGGAAGCTAGCGGGGGCTACAATGAGCAGTTCTTC.

The chain has TRBV18 and TRBJ2-3, with 7 positions matching TRBD2. The V gene's germline CDR1 is KGHSH and CDR2 LQKENI. The J segment lost 5 bases and the V segment lost 0 bases, leaving 5 bases of the junction unmatched. The CDR3 totals 15 residues. For the CDR3, the DNA is TGTGCCAGCTCACCACCGGCAGGGAGGGAAGATACGCAGTATTTT. Translated, it gives CASSPPAGREDTQYF.

This chain uses TRBV19 with TRBJ1-5; 9 bases align to TRBD1. The CDR3 spans 16 residues. With V trimmed by 6 bases and J by 3 bases, 9 bases remained unmatched. CDR1 is LNHDA and CDR2 is SQIVND in the germline V gene (reference sequence). The CDR3 region has the DNA TGTGCCAGTAGATCGAAAGGGACAGGGAACAATCAGCCCCAGCATTTT. It is translated as CASRSKGTGNNQPQHF.

The chain uses TRBV7-2 and TRBJ2-7; 8 bases are a match to TRBD1. V lost 5 bases and J lost 2; bases outside the gene matches: 8. There are 15 residues in the CDR3. Germline CDR1 and CDR2: SGHTA and FQGNSA. The CDR3 DNA follows: TGTGCCAGCAGCCGCGGACAGGGAGGAACCTACGAGCAGTACTTC. Protein: CASSRGQGGTYEQYF.

The rearrangement uses TRBV18 and TRBJ2-1; tentative D call: TRBD2 (5 bases). The V end was cut by 2 bases, the J end by 7 bases, with 12 bases between. The CDR3 is made up of 14 amino acids. Germline lookup yields CDR1 KGHSH and CDR2 LQKENI. In DNA form, the CDR3 reads TGTGCCAGCTCACCAAAGGTAGGAGGTAATGAGCAGTTCTTC. Its translation: CASSPKVGGNEQFF.

The chain joins TRBV19 to TRBJ2-1; TRBD1 is a possible D gene (6 bases). The CDR3 loop spans 12 amino acids. CDR1 is LNHDA and CDR2 is SQIVND in the germline V gene (reference sequence). V was clipped by 7 bases and J by 6 bases, with 10 bases between them. CDR3 amino acids: CASTGHGNEQFF. In DNA form, the CDR3 reads TGTGCCAGTACGGGACACGGCAATGAGCAGTTCTTC.

V usage is TRBV10-2 and J usage is TRBJ2-7; TRBD2 matches 10 bases. The CDR3 runs to 15 residues. CDR1 and CDR2 from the germline V gene are WSHSY and SAAADI. The trim removed 6 bases at V and 4 bases at J, leaving 9 bases unmatched. CDR3 sequence (DNA): TGCGCCAGCAGCGATAGCGGGAGGTCGAGTTACGAGCAGTACTTC. Amino acid sequence: CASSDSGRSSYEQYF.

The J gene is TRBJ2-1, the V gene TRBV7-2, with no clear D. Per germline, CDR1 SGHTA and CDR2 FQGNSA. Trimming removed 2 bases at V and 5 bases at J, with 7 bases between. The CDR3 sequence is 13 residues long. CDR3 residues: CASSLSVDNEQFF. Written as DNA, the CDR3 is TGTGCCAGCAGCTTATCGGTCGACAATGAGCAGTTCTTC.

V usage is TRBV5-4 and J usage is TRBJ2-1; 9 bases agree with TRBD2. Germline V CDR1 and CDR2: SGHNT, YYREEE (reference sequence). V lost 2 bases and J lost 9; bases outside the gene matches: 9. CDR3 length: 15 amino acids. CDR3 sequence reads: CASSFGASGTSEQFF. CDR3 sequence (DNA): TGTGCCAGCAGCTTCGGTGCTAGCGGGACTTCTGAGCAGTTCTTC.